Below are 17 T cell receptor beta chains sequenced from a single sample in a study of blood T cell repertoires in COVID-19. Produced via immunoSEQ multiplex PCR; TCRdb's table is partial and in-frame only. The sample shows around 46,000 clones, roughly 82% of them seen only once. Sequencing input: peripheral blood. These receptors all come from a man in his forties or fifties with acute or convalescent COVID-19.

The genes are TRBV5-6 and TRBJ2-1; no reliable D call. This CDR3 has 14 amino acids. In germline, CDR1 is SGHDT, CDR2 YYEEEE. The ends were cut back, 2 bases at V and 8 bases at J, with 14 bases in the middle. As DNA, the CDR3 is TGTGCCAGCAGCTTTTTGAGAGGCCCCCATGAGCAGTTCTTC. Its translation: CASSFLRGPHEQFF.

The chain uses TRBV20-1 and TRBJ1-1; D remains ambiguous. The V end lost 3 bases, the J end lost 9 bases, and 8 bases lay between the germline ends. CDR1 is DFQATT, CDR2 SNEGSKA, per germline (reference sequence). The CDR3 loop spans 10 amino acids. CDR3 protein: CSAREGKAFF. CDR3 nucleotides: TGCAGTGCTAGGGAGGGAAAAGCTTTCTTT.

This chain uses TRBV9 with TRBJ1-3, with D perhaps matching TRBD1 (5 bases). With 0 bases removed from V and 0 bases from J, the gap between germline ends came to 7 bases. Germline lookup yields CDR1 SGDLS and CDR2 YYNGEE. CDR3 length: 15 amino acids. The CDR3 DNA sequence: TGTGCCAGCAGCGTAGCCAGGGCCTCTGGAAACACCATATATTTT. It specifies CASSVARASGNTIYF.

The chain has TRBV11-2 and TRBJ2-5, with a weak D call TRBD1 (5 bases). Trimming cost V 3 bases and J 5 bases, with 10 bases left between them. Germline V gene sequence: CDR1 SGHAT, CDR2 FQNNGV. CDR3 length: 13 residues. This CDR3 reads CASSFLGAETQYF. The CDR3 DNA is TGTGCCAGCAGCTTTTTAGGGGCTGAGACCCAGTACTTC. Full variable domain (remainder filled in from reference TRBV11-2 and TRBJ2-5): EAGVAQSPRYKIIEKRQSVAFWCNPISGHATLYWYQQILGQGPKLLIQFQNNGVVDDSQLPKDRFSAERLKGVDSTLKIQPAKLEDSAVYLCASSFLGAETQYFGPGTRLLVL.

The genes are TRBV10-3 and TRBJ1-3; weak D call: TRBD1 (6 bases). The length of the CDR3 is 15 residues. CDR1 and CDR2 from the germline V gene are ENHRY and SYGVKD. The V and J ends lost 3 bases and 3 bases respectively, with 12 bases between them. The CDR3 nucleotides read TGTGCCATCAGTGATACAGGGAAGGGTGGAAACACCATATATTTT. Translated, it gives CAISDTGKGGNTIYF.

The chain couples TRBV3-1 (or the pseudogene TRBV3-2) to TRBJ2-3, with D hard to call. V lost 1 base and J lost 11, with 13 bases in between. The CDR3 is made up of 13 amino acids. Germline CDR1 is LGHDT and CDR2 is YNNKEL (reference sequence). Written as DNA, the CDR3 is TGTGCCAGCAGCCAAGGACTTACCCTAGGGCAGTATTTT. As protein: CASSQGLTLGQYF.

The genes are TRBV19 and TRBJ1-2; 10 bases line up with TRBD1. The ends lost 1 base at V and 5 bases at J; junction bases unmatched: 7. The CDR3 sequence is 16 residues long. Germline V gives CDR1 LNHDA, CDR2 SQIVND (reference sequence). The CDR3 DNA sequence: TGTGCCAGTAGTATAGGACAGGGGGCGGCAACGTATGGCTACACCTTC. Amino acid sequence: CASSIGQGAATYGYTF.

The rearrangement joins TRBV18 to TRBJ1-1, with a tentative D call TRBD1 (6 bases). V lost 4 bases and J lost 1, with 13 bases in between. CDR3 length equals 15 residues. Per germline, CDR1 KGHSH and CDR2 LQKENI. CDR3 sequence reads: CASSQTDSSNTEAFF. The DNA for the CDR3 is TGTGCCAGCTCACAAACGGACAGTTCGAACACTGAAGCTTTCTTT.

This chain links TRBV7-9 with TRBJ1-4; the D is unclear. V was clipped by 5 bases and J by 2 bases, with 15 bases between them. Germline assignment: CDR1 SEHNR and CDR2 FQNEAQ (reference sequence). CDR3 length: 16 amino acids. CDR3 bases: TGTGCCAGCAGCAAGAAGCGTTCATTCACTAATGAAAAACTGTTTTTT. This codes for CASSKKRSFTNEKLFF.

CDR3 residues: CASSYSSGRVGGYTF. CDR3 bases: TGTGCCAGCAGCTACTCCTCCGGCAGGGTAGGCGGCTACACCTTC. This sequence joins TRBV3-1 (or the pseudogene TRBV3-2) and TRBJ1-2; D possibly corresponds to TRBD1 (5 bases). Germline values: CDR1 LGHDT, CDR2 YNNKEL (reference sequence). CDR3 length: 15 residues. Between the trimmed V and J ends, which lost 5 bases and 8 bases, there was a span of 21 bases.

The J gene is TRBJ1-1, the V gene TRBV7-9, with 9 bases fitting TRBD1. The CDR3 is 15 amino acids. From germline, CDR1 is SEHNR and CDR2 FQNEAQ (reference sequence). V lost 5 bases to trimming and J lost 4 bases; unmatched junction nucleotides: 8. For the CDR3, the DNA is TGTGCCAGCAGCCCCACAGGGGGCAAAGGCACTGAAGCTTTCTTT. It encodes CASSPTGGKGTEAFF.

This clone was picked up a small number of times. The chain recombines TRBV18 with TRBJ1-3; D is undetermined. This CDR3 comprises 13 residues. V dropped 4 bases and J dropped 4 bases, with 8 bases sitting between them. Germline CDR1 reads KGHSH; CDR2 reads LQKENI. The CDR3: CASSREAGNTIYF. CDR3 nucleotide sequence: TGTGCCAGCTCACGTGAGGCGGGAAACACCATATATTTT.

V is TRBV2 and J is TRBJ1-5, with D perhaps TRBD1 (5 bases). The germline V and J ends were trimmed by 2 bases and 2 bases, with 10 bases remaining between them. CDR3 length: 15 residues. Germline V CDR1 and CDR2: SNHLY, FYNNEI. This chain's CDR3 is CASSEQGGGNQPQHF. As DNA, the CDR3 is TGTGCCAGCAGTGAACAGGGAGGCGGCAATCAGCCCCAGCATTTT.

CDR3 nucleotide sequence: TGTGCTAGTGGTTTGATGGGGACACAAGAGACCCAGTACTTC. Amino acids: CASGLMGTQETQYF. V and J are TRBV12-5 and TRBJ2-5; D is perhaps TRBD1 (6 bases). The CDR3 is 14 amino acids. Germline V gives CDR1 LGHNT, CDR2 FRNRAP. Trimming left V 2 bases short and J 2 bases short, with 9 bases between.

The chain carries TRBV28 and TRBJ1-6; D gene ambiguous. The CDR3 has 13 residues. Germline-derived CDR1 and CDR2 are MDHEN and SYDVKM. Trimming removed 7 bases from V and 5 bases from J, with 9 bases in between. The CDR3 nucleotides are TGTGCCAGCACGCGGGGTAATAATTCACCCCTCCACTTT. Encoded protein: CASTRGNNSPLHF.

The chain combines TRBV6-6 with TRBJ1-1; tentative D call: TRBD1 (6 bases). Trimming removed 6 bases from V and 1 base from J, with 12 bases in between. The CDR3 has 14 amino acids. Per the germline V gene, CDR1 is MNHNY and CDR2 is SVGAGI (reference sequence). The CDR3 DNA reads as TGTGCCAGCAGCAGGGACACGCGGAACACTGAAGCTTTCTTT. Translated: CASSRDTRNTEAFF.

This chain links TRBV2 with TRBJ1-2, with unresolved D. Between the trimmed V and J ends, which lost 6 bases and 3 bases, there was a span of 5 bases. Germline V gene data show CDR1 as SNHLY and CDR2 as FYNNEI. The CDR3 totals 11 residues. As DNA, the CDR3 is TGTGCCAGCAGCCGGGACTATGGCTACACCTTC. As protein: CASSRDYGYTF.